The clone carrying this TCR beta chain was found a few times. Its antigen is still unknown. This specimen comes from a study of blood T cells in healthy people across ages. The study's findings and limits: PBMCs left unsorted prevented a conclusive naive versus antigen-experienced comparison.

The authors ran a second PCR of 7 to 11 cycles using a sample-barcoded 5' primer and a J-beta primer mix. TCRdb independently ran MiXCR on the 5' RACE reads; one entry per CDR3 protein. The sample has about 800,000 distinct CDR3 sequences, approximately 25% seen once. These data also formed part of another study, on T cells of mothers and their children.

The receptor was derived from a boy younger than 18 in good health. Sequenced input: blood.

CDR3 in amino acids: CASSVLKGGEQYF. DNA of the CDR3: TGTGCCAGCAGTGTACTGAAAGGGGGCGAGCAGTACTTC. V is TRBV6-1 and J is TRBJ2-1; D may be TRBD1 (6 bases). The end of the DNA is better explained by TRBJ2-7, so the J call may be wrong. Germline CDR1 and CDR2: MNHNS and SASEGT. The CDR3 has 13 amino acids.